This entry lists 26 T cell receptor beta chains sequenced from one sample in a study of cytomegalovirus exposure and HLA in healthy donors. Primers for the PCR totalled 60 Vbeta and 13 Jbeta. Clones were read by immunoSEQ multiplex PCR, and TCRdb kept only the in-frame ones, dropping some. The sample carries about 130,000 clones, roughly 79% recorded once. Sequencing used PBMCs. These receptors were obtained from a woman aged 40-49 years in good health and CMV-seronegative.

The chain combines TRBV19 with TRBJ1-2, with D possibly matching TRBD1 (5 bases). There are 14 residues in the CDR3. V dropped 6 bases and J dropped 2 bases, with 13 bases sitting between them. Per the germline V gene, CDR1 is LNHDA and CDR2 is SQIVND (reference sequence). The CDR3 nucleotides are TGTGCCAGTAGGGCGGGGCCCTCCAACTATGGCTACACCTTC. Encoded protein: CASRAGPSNYGYTF.

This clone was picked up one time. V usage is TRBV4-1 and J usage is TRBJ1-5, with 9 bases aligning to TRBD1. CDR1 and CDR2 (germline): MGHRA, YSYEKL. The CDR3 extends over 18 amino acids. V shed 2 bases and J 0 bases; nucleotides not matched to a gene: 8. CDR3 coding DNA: TGCGCCAGCAGCCAATGGGGGACAGGGAGTTATAGCAATCAGCCCCAGCATTTT. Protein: CASSQWGTGSYSNQPQHF.

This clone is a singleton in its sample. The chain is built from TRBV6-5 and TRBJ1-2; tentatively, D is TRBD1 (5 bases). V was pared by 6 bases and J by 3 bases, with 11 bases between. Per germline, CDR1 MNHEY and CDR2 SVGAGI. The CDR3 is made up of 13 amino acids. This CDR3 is CASSLQADYGYTF. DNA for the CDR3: TGTGCCAGCAGCCTACAGGCGGACTATGGCTACACCTTC.

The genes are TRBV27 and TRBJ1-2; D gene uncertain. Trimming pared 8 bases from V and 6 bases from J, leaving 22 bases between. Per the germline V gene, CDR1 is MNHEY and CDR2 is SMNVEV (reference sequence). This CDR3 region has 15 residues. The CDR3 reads CASGPRGFVADGYTF. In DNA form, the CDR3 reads TGTGCCAGCGGCCCCCGGGGATTCGTGGCGGATGGCTACACCTTC.

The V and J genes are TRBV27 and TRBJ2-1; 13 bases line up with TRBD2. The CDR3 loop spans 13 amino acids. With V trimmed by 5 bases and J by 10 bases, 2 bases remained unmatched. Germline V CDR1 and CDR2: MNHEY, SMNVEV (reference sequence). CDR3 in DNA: TGTGCCAGCAGTGGACTAGCGGGAGACGAGCAGTTCTTC. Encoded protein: CASSGLAGDEQFF.

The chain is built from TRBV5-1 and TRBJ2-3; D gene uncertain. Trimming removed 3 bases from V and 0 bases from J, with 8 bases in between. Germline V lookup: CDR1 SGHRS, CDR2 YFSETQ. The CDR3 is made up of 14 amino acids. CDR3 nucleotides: TGCGCCAGCAGCTCCCAACTTAGCACAGATACGCAGTATTTT. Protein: CASSSQLSTDTQYF.

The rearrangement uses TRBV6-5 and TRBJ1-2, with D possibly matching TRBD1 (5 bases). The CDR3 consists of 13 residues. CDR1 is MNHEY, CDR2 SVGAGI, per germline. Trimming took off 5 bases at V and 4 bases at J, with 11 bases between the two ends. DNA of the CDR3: TGTGCCAGCAGTACTCAGGGTGGCTATGGCTACACCTTC. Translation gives CASSTQGGYGYTF.

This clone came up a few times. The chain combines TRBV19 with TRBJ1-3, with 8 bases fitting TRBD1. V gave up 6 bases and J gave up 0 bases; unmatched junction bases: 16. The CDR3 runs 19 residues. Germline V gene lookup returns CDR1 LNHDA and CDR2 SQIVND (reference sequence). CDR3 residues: CASRTLPGQALNSGNTIYF. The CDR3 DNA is TGTGCCAGTAGGACCTTACCGGGACAGGCGCTTAACTCTGGAAACACCATATATTTT. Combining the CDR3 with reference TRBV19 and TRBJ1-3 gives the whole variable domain DGGITQSPKYLFRKEGQNVTLSCEQNLNHDAMYWYRQDPGQGLRLIYYSQIVNDFQKGDIAEGYSVSREKKESFPLTVTSAQKNPTAFYLCASRTLPGQALNSGNTIYFGEGSWLTVV.

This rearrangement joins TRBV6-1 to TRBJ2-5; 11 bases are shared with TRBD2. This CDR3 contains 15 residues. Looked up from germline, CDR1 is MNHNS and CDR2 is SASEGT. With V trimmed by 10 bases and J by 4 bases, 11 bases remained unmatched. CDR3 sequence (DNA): TGTGCCACTACCTTAGCGGGAGGGATCGGAGAGACCCAGTACTTC. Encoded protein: CATTLAGGIGETQYF.

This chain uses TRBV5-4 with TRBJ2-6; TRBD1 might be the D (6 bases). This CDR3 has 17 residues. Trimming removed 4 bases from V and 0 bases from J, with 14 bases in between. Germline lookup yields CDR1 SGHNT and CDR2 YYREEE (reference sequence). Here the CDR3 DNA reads TGTGCCAGCAGCGCACCGACAGGAAGCTCTGGGGCCAACGTCCTGACTTTC. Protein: CASSAPTGSSGANVLTF. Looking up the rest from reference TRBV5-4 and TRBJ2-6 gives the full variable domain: ETGVTQSPTHLIKTRGQQVTLRCSSQSGHNTVSWYQQALGQGPQFIFQYYREEENGRGNFPPRFSGLQFPNYSSELNVNALELDDSALYLCASSAPTGSSGANVLTFGAGSRLTVL.

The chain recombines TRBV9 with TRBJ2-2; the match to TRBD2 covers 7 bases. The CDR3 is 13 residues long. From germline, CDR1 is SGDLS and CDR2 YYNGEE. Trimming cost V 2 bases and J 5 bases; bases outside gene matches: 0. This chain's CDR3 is CASSVGGTGELFF. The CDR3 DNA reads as TGTGCCAGCAGCGTCGGGGGGACCGGGGAGCTGTTTTTT.

The CDR3 DNA reads TGTGCCAGCAGCGCAGGGGGCTCCTACAATGAGCAGTTCTTC. It encodes CASSAGGSYNEQFF. The chain links TRBV7-3 to TRBJ2-1; TRBD1 matches 7 bases. The trim removed 5 bases at V and 0 bases at J, leaving 1 base unmatched. Germline loops: CDR1 SGHTA, CDR2 FQGTGA. This CDR3 comprises 14 residues.

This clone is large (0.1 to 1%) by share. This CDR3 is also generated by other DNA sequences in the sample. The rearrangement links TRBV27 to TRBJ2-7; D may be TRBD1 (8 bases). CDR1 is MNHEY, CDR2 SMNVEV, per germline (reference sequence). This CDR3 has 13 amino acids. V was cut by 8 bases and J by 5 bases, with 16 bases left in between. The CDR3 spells CASRTGGVNEQYF. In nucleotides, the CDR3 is TGTGCCAGCCGAACAGGGGGGGTCAACGAGCAGTACTTC.

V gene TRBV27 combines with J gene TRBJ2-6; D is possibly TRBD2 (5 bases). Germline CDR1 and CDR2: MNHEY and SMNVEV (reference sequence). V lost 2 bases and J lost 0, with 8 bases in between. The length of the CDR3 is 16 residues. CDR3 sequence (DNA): TGTGCCAGCAGTTTAACTAGTTCCTCTGGGGCCAACGTCCTGACTTTC. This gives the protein CASSLTSSSGANVLTF.

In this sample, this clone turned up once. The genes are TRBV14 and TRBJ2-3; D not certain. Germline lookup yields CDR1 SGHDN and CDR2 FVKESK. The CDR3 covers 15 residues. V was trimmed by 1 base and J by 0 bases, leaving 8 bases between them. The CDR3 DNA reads TGTGCCAGCAGCCAAGTAATATCTAGCACAGATACGCAGTATTTT. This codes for CASSQVISSTDTQYF.

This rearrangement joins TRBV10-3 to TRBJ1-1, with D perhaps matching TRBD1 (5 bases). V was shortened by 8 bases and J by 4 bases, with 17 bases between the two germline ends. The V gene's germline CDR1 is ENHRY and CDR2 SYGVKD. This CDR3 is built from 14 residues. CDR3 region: CAIGRGTGGTEAFF. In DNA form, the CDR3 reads TGTGCCATCGGAAGAGGTACAGGCGGCACTGAAGCTTTCTTT.

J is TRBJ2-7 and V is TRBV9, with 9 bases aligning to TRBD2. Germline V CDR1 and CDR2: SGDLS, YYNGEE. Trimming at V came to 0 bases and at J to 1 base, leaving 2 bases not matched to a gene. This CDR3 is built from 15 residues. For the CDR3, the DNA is TGTGCCAGCAGCGTAGGCGGGGGGGTTTCCTACGAGCAGTACTTC. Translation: CASSVGGGVSYEQYF. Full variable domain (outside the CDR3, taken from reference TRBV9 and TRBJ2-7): DSGVTQTPKHLITATGQRVTLRCSPRSGDLSVYWYQQSLDQGLQFLIQYYNGEERAKGNILERFSAQQFPDLHSELNLSSLELGDSALYFCASSVGGGVSYEQYFGPGTRLTVT.

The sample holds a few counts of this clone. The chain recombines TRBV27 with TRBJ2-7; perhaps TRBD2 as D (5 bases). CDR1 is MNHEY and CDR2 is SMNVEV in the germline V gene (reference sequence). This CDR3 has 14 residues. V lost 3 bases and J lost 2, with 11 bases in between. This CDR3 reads CASSFRRAPYEQYF. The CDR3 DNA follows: TGTGCCAGCAGTTTTCGGCGGGCCCCCTACGAGCAGTACTTC.

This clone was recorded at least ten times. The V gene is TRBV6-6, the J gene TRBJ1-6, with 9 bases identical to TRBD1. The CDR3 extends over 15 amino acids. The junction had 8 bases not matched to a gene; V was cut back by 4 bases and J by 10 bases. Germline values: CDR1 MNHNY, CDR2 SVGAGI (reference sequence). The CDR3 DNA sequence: TGTGCCAGCAGTTCATCCGGGACAGGGAGATCACCCCTCCACTTT. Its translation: CASSSSGTGRSPLHF.

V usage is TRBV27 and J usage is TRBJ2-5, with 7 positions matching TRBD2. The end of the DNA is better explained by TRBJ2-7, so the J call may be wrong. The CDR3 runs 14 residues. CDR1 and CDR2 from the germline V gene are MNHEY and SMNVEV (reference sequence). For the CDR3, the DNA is TGTGCCAGCAGCCGAAGCGGGACCTTCTACGAGCAGTACTTC. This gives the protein CASSRSGTFYEQYF.

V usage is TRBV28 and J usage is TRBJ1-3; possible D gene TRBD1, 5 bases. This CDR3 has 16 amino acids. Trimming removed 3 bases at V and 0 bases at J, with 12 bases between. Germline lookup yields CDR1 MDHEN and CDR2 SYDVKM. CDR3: CASSFPGLYSGNTIYF. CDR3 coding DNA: TGTGCCAGCAGTTTCCCGGGACTGTACTCTGGAAACACCATATATTTT.

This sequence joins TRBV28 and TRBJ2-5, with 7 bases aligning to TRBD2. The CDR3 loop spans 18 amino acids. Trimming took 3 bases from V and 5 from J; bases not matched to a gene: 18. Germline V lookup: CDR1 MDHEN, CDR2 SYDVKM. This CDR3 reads CASSFKPGLIFERETQYF. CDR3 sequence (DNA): TGTGCCAGCAGTTTCAAACCGGGACTAATTTTCGAGAGGGAGACCCAGTACTTC.

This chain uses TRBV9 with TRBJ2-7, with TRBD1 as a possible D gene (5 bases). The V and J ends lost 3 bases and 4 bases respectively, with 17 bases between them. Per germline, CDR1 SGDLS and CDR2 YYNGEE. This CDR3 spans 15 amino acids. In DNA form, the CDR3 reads TGTGCCAGCAGCGCCCTAGGTTCAGGGTATTACGAGCAGTACTTC. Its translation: CASSALGSGYYEQYF.

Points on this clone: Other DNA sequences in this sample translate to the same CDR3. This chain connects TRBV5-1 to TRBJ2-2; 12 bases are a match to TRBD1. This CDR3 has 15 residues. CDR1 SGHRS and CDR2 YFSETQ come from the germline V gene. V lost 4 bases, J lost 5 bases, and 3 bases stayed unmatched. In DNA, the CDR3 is TGCGCCAGCAGCCAGGGACAGGGGGCAACCGGGGAGCTGTTTTTT. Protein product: CASSQGQGATGELFF.

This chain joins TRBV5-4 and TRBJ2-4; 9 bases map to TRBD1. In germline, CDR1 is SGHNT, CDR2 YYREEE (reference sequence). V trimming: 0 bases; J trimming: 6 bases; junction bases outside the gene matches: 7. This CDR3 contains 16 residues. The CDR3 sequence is CASSLGRDRVGNIQYF. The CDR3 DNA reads TGTGCCAGCAGCTTGGGCCGGGACAGGGTTGGAAACATTCAGTACTTC.

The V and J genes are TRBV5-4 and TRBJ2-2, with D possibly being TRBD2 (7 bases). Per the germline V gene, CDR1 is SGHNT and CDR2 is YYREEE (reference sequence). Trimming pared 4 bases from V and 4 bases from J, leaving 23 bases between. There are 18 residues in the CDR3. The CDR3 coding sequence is TGTGCCAGCAGCGCGGGACAACGCAGCGGGATTGGCACCGGGGAGCTGTTTTTT. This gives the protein CASSAGQRSGIGTGELFF.